The subject of this entry is one T cell receptor beta chain. This record comes from a study of control samples from healthy donors and cancer patients. TCRdb keeps only in-frame clones here, not all; method: immunoSEQ multiplex PCR. The sample comprises fewer than 90,000 clones, under 90% of which are singletons, and under 30% rests with the top ten. Input material: blood. This TCR was recovered from a man in his fifties in good health.

CDR3 loop: CASSQGLGITNYGYTF. CDR3 in DNA: TGTGCCAGCAGCCAAGGTTTGGGGATAACCAACTATGGCTACACCTTC. J is TRBJ1-2 and V is TRBV14; D unresolved. The CDR3 is made up of 16 amino acids. With 1 base removed from V and 2 bases from J, the gap between germline ends came to 14 bases. Germline V gene lookup returns CDR1 SGHDN and CDR2 FVKESK.